This T cell receptor beta chain is from a study of CD8 T cells in ankylosing spondylitis. Findings and caveats of the study: Apparently characteristic of ankylosing spondylitis blood was a TCR beta motif (about eight highly homologous variants). CD8+ cells made up the disease-linked clones, which were relatively rare in peripheral blood.

Germline lookup yields CDR1 SGHRS and CDR2 YFSETQ. This CDR3 has 13 amino acids. V was pared by 0 bases and J by 10 bases, with 11 bases between. MiXCR, applied by TCRdb to the 5' RACE reads, yields one record per CDR3 protein. Of roughly 490,000 distinct CDR3 sequences listed, 5.3% are singletons. There are many counts of this clonotype. Its antigen is unknown. The chain uses TRBV5-1 and TRBJ2-1; D possibly uses TRBD1 or TRBD2 (5 bases each). What was sequenced was blood, either unsorted or a sorted T cell fraction (not recorded which). The origin of this receptor is a male donor with ankylosing spondylitis. The CDR3 loop reads CASSLGGSQEQFF. The CDR3 DNA follows: TGCGCCAGCAGCTTGGGGGGGTCACAGGAGCAGTTCTTC.